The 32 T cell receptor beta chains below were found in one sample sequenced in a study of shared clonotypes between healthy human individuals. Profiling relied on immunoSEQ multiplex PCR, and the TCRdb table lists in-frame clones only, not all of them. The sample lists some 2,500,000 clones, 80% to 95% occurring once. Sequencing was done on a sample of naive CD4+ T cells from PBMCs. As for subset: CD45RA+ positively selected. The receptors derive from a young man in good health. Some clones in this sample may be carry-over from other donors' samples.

The CDR3 loop reads CASSPGATGKAFF. The CDR3, as DNA: TGTGCCAGCTCACCTGGTGCGACAGGTAAAGCTTTCTTT. The chain is built from TRBV18 and TRBJ1-1; maybe TRBD1 (6 bases). Trimming took off 3 bases at V and 9 bases at J, with 14 bases between the two ends. Germline CDR1 KGHSH, CDR2 LQKENI. The CDR3 contains 13 residues.

The CDR3 is CATEGTSGSVMDEQYF. CDR3 DNA sequence: TGTGCCACTGAGGGGACTAGCGGGAGCGTGATGGACGAGCAGTACTTC. V usage is TRBV10-3 and J usage is TRBJ2-7; 14 bases are a match to TRBD2. In germline, CDR1 is ENHRY, CDR2 SYGVKD. CDR3 length equals 16 residues. V trimming: 10 bases; J trimming: 5 bases; junction bases outside the gene matches: 13.

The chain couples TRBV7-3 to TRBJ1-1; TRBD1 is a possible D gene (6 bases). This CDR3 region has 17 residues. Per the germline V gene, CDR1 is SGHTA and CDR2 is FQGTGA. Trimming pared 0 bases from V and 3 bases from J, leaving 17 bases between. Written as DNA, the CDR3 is TGTGCCAGCAGCTTAACCCCCTTAAGGGAGGGGGACACTGAAGCTTTCTTT. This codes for CASSLTPLREGDTEAFF.

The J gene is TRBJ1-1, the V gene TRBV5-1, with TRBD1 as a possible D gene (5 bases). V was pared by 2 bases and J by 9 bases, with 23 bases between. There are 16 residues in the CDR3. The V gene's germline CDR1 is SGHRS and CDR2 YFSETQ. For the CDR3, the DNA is TGCGCCAGCAGCTTTTCGGTCCCCGATAACGGGGGTAAAGCTTTCTTT. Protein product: CASSFSVPDNGGKAFF.

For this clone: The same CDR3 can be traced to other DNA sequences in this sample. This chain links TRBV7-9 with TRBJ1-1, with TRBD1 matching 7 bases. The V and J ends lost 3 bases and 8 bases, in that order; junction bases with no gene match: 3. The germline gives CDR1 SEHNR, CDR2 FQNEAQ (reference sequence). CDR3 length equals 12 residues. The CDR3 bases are TGTGCCAGCAGCTTGGGACAGCTCGAAGCTTTCTTT. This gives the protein CASSLGQLEAFF.

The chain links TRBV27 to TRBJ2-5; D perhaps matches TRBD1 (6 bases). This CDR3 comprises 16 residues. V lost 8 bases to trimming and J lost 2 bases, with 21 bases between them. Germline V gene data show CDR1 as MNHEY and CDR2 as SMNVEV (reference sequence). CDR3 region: CASRYDGTGLQETQYF. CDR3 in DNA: TGTGCCAGCCGTTACGACGGTACAGGGCTACAAGAGACCCAGTACTTC.

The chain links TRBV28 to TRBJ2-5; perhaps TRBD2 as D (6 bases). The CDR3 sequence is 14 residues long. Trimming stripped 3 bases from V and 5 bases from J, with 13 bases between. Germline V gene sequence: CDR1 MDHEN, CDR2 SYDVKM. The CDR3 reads CASSLGGPTETQYF. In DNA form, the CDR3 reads TGTGCCAGCAGTTTGGGAGGCCCCACGGAGACCCAGTACTTC. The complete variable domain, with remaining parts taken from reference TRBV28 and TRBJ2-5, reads DVKVTQSSRYLVKRTGEKVFLECVQDMDHENMFWYRQDPGLGLRLIYFSYDVKMKEKGDIPEGYSVSREKKERFSLILESASTNQTSMYLCASSLGGPTETQYFGPGTRLLVL.

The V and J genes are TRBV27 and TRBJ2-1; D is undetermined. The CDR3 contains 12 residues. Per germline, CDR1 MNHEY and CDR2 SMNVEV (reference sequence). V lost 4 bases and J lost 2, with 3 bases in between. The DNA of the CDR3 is TGTGCCAGCAGTTCCACCTACAATGAGCAGTTCTTC. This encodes CASSSTYNEQFF.

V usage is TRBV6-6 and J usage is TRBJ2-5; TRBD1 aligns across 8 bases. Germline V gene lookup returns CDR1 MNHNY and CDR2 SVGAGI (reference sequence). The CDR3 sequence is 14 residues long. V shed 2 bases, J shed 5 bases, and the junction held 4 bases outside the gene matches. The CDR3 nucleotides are TGTGCCAGCAGTTACGGGACAGGTATCGAGACCCAGTACTTC. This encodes CASSYGTGIETQYF.

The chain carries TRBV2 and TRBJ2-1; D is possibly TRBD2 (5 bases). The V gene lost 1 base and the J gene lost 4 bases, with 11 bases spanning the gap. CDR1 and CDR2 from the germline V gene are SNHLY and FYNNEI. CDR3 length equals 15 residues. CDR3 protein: CASSEGSGLYNEQFF. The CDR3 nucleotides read TGTGCCAGCAGTGAAGGAAGCGGATTATACAATGAGCAGTTCTTC. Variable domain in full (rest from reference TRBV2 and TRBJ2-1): EPEVTQTPSHQVTQMGQEVILRCVPISNHLYFYWYRQILGQKVEFLVSFYNNEISEKSEIFDDQFSVERPDGSNFTLKIRSTKLEDSAMYFCASSEGSGLYNEQFFGPGTRLTVL.

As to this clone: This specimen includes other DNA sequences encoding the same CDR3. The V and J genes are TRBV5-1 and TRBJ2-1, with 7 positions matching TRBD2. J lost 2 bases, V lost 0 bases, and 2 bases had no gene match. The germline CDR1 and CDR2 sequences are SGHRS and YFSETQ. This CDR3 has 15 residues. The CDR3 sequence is CASSLGSGPYNEQFF. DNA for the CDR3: TGCGCCAGCAGCTTGGGTAGCGGGCCCTACAATGAGCAGTTCTTC.

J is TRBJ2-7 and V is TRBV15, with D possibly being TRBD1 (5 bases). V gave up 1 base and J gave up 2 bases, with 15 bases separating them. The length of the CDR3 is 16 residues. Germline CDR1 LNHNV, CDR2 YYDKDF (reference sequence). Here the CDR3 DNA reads TGTGCCACCAGCAGAGGAGCAGGGAAGATCACCTACGAGCAGTACTTC. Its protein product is CATSRGAGKITYEQYF. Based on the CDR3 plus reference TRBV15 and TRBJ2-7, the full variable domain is DAMVIQNPRYQVTQFGKPVTLSCSQTLNHNVMYWYQQKSSQAPKLLFHYYDKDFNNEADTPDNFQSRRPNTSFCFLDIRSPGLGDTAMYLCATSRGAGKITYEQYFGPGTRLTVT.

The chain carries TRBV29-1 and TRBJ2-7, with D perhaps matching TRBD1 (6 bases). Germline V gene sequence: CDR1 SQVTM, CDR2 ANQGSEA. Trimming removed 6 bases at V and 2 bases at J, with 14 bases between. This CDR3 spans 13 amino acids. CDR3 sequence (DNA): TGCAGCGTGGCACAGGGAGCGACCTACGAGCAGTACTTC. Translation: CSVAQGATYEQYF.

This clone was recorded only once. The CDR3 protein is CASSLTGHTYEQYF. The CDR3 DNA reads TGTGCCAGCAGCCTGACGGGACACACCTACGAGCAGTACTTC. This sequence joins TRBV28 and TRBJ2-7; maybe TRBD1 (6 bases). This CDR3 region has 14 residues. The germline V and J ends were trimmed by 6 bases and 2 bases, with 14 bases remaining between them. CDR1 and CDR2 (germline): MDHEN, SYDVKM.

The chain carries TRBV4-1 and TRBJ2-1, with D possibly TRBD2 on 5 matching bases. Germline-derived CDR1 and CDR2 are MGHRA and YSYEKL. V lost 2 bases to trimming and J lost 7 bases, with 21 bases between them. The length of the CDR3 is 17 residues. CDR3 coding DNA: TGCGCCAGCAGCCAACGGGGTACTGGGCGCGGGTTAAATGAGCAGTTCTTC. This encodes CASSQRGTGRGLNEQFF.

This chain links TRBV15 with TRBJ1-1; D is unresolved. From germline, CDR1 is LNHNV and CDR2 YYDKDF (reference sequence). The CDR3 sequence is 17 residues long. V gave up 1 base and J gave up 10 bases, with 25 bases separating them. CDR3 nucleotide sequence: TGTGCCACCAGCAGAGCCCCGAGTCAGGCTACCCGGGTGGGAGCTTTCTTT. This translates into CATSRAPSQATRVGAFF. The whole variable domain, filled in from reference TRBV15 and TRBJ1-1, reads DAMVIQNPRYQVTQFGKPVTLSCSQTLNHNVMYWYQQKSSQAPKLLFHYYDKDFNNEADTPDNFQSRRPNTSFCFLDIRSPGLGDTAMYLCATSRAPSQATRVGAFFGQGTRLTVV.

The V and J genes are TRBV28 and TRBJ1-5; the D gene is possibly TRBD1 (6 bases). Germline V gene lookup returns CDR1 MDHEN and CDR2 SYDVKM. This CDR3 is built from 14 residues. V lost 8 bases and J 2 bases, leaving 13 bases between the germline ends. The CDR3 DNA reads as TGTGCCAGCTGTCCCCGACAGGGCAATCAGCCCCAGCATTTT. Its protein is CASCPRQGNQPQHF.

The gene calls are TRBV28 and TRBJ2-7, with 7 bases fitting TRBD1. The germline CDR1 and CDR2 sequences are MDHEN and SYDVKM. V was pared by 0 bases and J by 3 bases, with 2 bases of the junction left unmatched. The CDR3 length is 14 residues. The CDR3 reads CASSLWGQSYEQYF. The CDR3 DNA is TGTGCCAGCAGTTTATGGGGACAGAGCTACGAGCAGTACTTC.

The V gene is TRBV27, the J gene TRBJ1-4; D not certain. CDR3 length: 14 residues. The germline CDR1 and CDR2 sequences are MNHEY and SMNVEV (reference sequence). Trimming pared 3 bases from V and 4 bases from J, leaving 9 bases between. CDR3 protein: CASSFGRNNEKLFF. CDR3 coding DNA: TGTGCCAGCAGTTTTGGTCGGAATAATGAAAAACTGTTTTTT.

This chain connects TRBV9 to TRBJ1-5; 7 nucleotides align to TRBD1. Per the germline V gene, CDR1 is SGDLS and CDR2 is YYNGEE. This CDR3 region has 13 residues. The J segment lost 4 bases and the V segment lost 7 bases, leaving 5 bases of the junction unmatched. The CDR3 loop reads CASSGTANQPQHF. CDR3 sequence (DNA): TGTGCCAGCTCCGGGACAGCTAATCAGCCCCAGCATTTT.

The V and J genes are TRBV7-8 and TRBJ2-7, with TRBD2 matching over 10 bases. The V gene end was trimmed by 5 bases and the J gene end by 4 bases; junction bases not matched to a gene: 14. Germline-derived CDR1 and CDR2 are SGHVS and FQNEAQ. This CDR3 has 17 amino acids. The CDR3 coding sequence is TGTGCCAGCAGCCTAGAGGGGGGGTCTAGCGGGAGTTACGAGCAGTACTTC. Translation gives CASSLEGGSSGSYEQYF.

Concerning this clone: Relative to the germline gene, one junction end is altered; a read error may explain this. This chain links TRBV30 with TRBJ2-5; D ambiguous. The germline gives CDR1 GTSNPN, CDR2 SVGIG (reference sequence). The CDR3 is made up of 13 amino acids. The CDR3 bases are TGTGCCTGGAGTGTCGACTCACAAGGGACCCAGTACTTC. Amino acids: CAWSVDSQGTQYF.

The CDR3 nucleotides read TGTGCCAGCAGCTTGAGGCGGGGCCAGGAGGAGACCCAGTACTTC. It translates to CASSLRRGQEETQYF. The chain links TRBV5-4 to TRBJ2-5; TRBD2 might be the D (6 bases). V gave up 1 base and J gave up 5 bases, with 15 bases separating them. CDR1 is SGHNT and CDR2 is YYREEE in the germline V gene (reference sequence). The CDR3 length is 15 residues.

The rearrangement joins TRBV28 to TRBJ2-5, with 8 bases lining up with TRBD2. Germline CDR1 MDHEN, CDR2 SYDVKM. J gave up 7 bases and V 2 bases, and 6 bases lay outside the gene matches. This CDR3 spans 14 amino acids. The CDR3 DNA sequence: TGTGCCAGCAGTTTAGGACCCGGGGGGGGGACCCAGTACTTC. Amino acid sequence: CASSLGPGGGTQYF.

CDR3 in DNA: TGCGCCAGCAGCCGAGCTAGCGGGACACGCACAGATACGCAGTATTTT. It is translated as CASSRASGTRTDTQYF. The chain has TRBV4-3 and TRBJ2-3; TRBD2 matches at 9 bases. The junction had 6 bases not matched to a gene; V was cut back by 4 bases and J by 1 base. This CDR3 region has 16 residues. Looked up from germline, CDR1 is LGHNA and CDR2 is YSLEER.

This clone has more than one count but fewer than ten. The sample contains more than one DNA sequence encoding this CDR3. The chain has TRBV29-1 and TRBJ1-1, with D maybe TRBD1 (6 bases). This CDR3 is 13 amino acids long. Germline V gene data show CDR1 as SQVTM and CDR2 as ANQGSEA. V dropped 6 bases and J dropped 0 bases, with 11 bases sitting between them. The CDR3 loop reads CSVRGGMNTEAFF. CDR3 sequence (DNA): TGCAGCGTCAGGGGCGGAATGAACACTGAAGCTTTCTTT.

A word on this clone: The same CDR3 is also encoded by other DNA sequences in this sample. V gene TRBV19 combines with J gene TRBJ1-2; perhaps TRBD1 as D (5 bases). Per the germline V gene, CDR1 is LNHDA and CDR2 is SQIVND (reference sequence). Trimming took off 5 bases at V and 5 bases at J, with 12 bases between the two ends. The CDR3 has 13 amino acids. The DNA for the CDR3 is TGTGCCAGTAGTCCGGCGGGGGTTTATGGCTACACCTTC. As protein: CASSPAGVYGYTF.

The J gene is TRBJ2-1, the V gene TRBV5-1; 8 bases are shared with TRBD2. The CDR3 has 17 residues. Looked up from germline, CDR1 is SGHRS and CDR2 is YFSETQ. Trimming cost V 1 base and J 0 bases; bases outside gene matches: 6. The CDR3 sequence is CASSLSSGIVSYNEQFF. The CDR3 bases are TGCGCCAGCAGCTTGAGTAGCGGGATAGTCTCCTACAATGAGCAGTTCTTC.

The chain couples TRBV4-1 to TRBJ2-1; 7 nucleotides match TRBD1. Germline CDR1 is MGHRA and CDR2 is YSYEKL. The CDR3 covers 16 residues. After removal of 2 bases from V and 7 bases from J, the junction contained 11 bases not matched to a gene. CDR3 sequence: CASSQFLGGIRNEQFF. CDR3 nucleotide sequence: TGCGCCAGCAGCCAATTTCTAGGGGGCATCAGAAATGAGCAGTTCTTC.

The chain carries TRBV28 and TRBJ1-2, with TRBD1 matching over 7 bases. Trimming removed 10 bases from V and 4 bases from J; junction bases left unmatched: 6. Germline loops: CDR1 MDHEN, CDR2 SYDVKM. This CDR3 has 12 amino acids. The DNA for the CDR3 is TGTGCCACCGAGGACAGGTTCTATGGCTACACCTTC. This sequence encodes CATEDRFYGYTF.

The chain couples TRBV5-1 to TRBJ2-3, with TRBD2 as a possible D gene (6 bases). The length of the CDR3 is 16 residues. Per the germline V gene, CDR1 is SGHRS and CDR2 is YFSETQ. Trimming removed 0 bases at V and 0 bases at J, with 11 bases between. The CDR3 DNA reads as TGCGCCAGCAGCTTGGTGTTAGCGGCTAGCACAGATACGCAGTATTTT. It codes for CASSLVLAASTDTQYF.

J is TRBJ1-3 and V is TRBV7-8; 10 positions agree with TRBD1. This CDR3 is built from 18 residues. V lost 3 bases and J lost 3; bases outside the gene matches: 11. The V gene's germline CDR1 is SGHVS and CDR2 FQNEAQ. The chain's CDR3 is CASSLGTPGQGIGNTIYF. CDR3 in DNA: TGTGCCAGCAGCTTGGGGACCCCGGGACAGGGGATTGGAAACACCATATATTTT.